Following are 19 T cell receptor beta chains from one sample sequenced in a study of vaccination and CD4 T cells after COVID-19. An Oncomine TCR Beta short-read assay was used to sequence the DNA from cultured CD4+ T cells. TCRdb recomputed calls from the PCR reads with MiXCR, one row per CDR3 protein. The table includes 15,000 or so distinct CDR3 sequences, around 48% detected once. The antigens for these receptors are not known. Sample treatment: approximately 9-day PBMC culture with coronavirus spike peptide pools or control peptides (ViraFEST assay). Material: CD4+ T cells from blood, cultured in vitro, obtained before SARS-CoV-2 vaccination. All receptors derive from a human donor who had recovered from COVID-19.

The CDR3 coding sequence is TGTGCCAGCAGTTTATCCAGACAAGAGACCCAGTACTTC. As protein: CASSLSRQETQYF. The chain couples TRBV27 to TRBJ2-5; D gene uncertain. V lost 0 bases, J lost 2 bases, and 4 bases lay in between. Germline-derived CDR1 and CDR2 are MNHEY and SMNVEV (reference sequence). The CDR3 consists of 13 residues.

The chain has TRBV7-3 and TRBJ2-3; 7 positions match TRBD2. The CDR3 has 19 amino acids. V trimming: 3 bases; J trimming: 4 bases; junction bases outside the gene matches: 19. The germline CDR1 and CDR2 sequences are SGHTA and FQGTGA. CDR3: CASSLGGREETPVPDTQYF. The DNA of the CDR3 is TGTGCCAGCAGCTTGGGGGGTCGGGAGGAGACTCCCGTCCCAGATACGCAGTATTTT.

The chain joins TRBV2 to TRBJ2-3; TRBD2 aligns across 8 bases. Germline CDR1 and CDR2: SNHLY and FYNNEI. The V gene end was trimmed by 4 bases and the J gene end by 6 bases; junction bases not matched to a gene: 6. The CDR3 loop spans 14 amino acids. The chain's CDR3 is CASSVAGGDDTQYF. The CDR3, as DNA: TGTGCCAGCAGTGTGGCGGGAGGAGACGATACGCAGTATTTT.

The chain joins TRBV6-2 or TRBV6-3 to TRBJ1-3, with TRBD1 identical over 9 bases. Germline CDR1 MNHEY, CDR2 SVGEGT. The CDR3 runs 15 residues. V lost 4 bases and J lost 4; bases outside the gene matches: 5. The CDR3 sequence is CASSSGTGSGNTIYF. CDR3 coding DNA: TGTGCCAGCAGTTCCGGGACAGGGTCCGGAAACACCATATATTTT.

J is TRBJ1-1 and V is TRBV30, with 10 bases lining up with TRBD1. V shed 3 bases, J shed 5 bases, and the junction held 6 bases outside the gene matches. The CDR3 contains 14 residues. The germline CDR1 and CDR2 sequences are GTSNPN and SVGIG (reference sequence). For the CDR3, the DNA is TGTGCCTGGAGAAGGGACAGGGGCCGAACTGAAGCTTTCTTT. It is translated as CAWRRDRGRTEAFF.

This clonotype was seen only a few times. The J gene is TRBJ1-5, the V gene TRBV19, with 7 bases matching TRBD1. Germline-derived CDR1 and CDR2 are LNHDA and SQIVND (reference sequence). This CDR3 is 17 amino acids long. The CDR3 nucleotides are TGTGCTCCCAAGGGACAGACCCCCGTCTATAGCAATCAGCCCCAGCATTTT. Residues: CAPKGQTPVYSNQPQHF.

V and J are TRBV6-1 and TRBJ2-7, with 7 bases aligning to TRBD1. Germline loops: CDR1 MNHNS, CDR2 SASEGT. V shed 5 bases, J shed 1 base, and the junction held 5 bases outside the gene matches. The CDR3 covers 14 residues. CDR3 protein: CASSQGTVSYEQYF. The CDR3 DNA sequence: TGTGCCAGCAGTCAAGGGACAGTTTCCTACGAGCAGTACTTC.

The chain is built from TRBV5-4 and TRBJ2-3; tentatively, D is TRBD1 (6 bases). Trimming took off 4 bases at V and 0 bases at J, with 12 bases between the two ends. The CDR3 covers 15 residues. CDR1 is SGHNT and CDR2 is YYREEE in the germline V gene (reference sequence). The CDR3 loop is CASSPLQGSTDTQYF. In DNA form, the CDR3 reads TGTGCCAGCAGCCCCTTGCAGGGGAGCACAGATACGCAGTATTTT.

The chain is built from TRBV30 and TRBJ2-7; TRBD2 is a possible D gene (6 bases). The CDR3 is 15 residues long. Germline lookup yields CDR1 GTSNPN and CDR2 SVGIG (reference sequence). The V end lost 4 bases, the J end lost 0 bases, and 16 bases lay between the germline ends. CDR3 in DNA: TGTGCCTGGACCGTCGGAGGGCTGCGCTCCTACGAGCAGTACTTC. It translates to CAWTVGGLRSYEQYF.

This clonotype was seen only a few times. J is TRBJ2-7 and V is TRBV20-1; 8 nucleotides match TRBD1. Trimming removed 7 bases from V and 1 base from J; junction bases left unmatched: 6. The CDR3 extends over 13 amino acids. CDR1 is DFQATT and CDR2 is SNEGSKA in the germline V gene (reference sequence). The CDR3 here is CSVGDRQSYEQYF. CDR3 nucleotide sequence: TGCAGTGTGGGGGACAGGCAATCCTACGAGCAGTACTTC.

This chain joins TRBV6-1 and TRBJ1-1; 7 bases fit TRBD1. This CDR3 spans 16 amino acids. Germline V gives CDR1 MNHNS, CDR2 SASEGT. The junction had 10 bases not matched to a gene; V was cut back by 5 bases and J by 1 base. CDR3 sequence reads: CASSPRPGQKNTEAFF. The CDR3 DNA reads as TGTGCCAGCAGTCCAAGACCGGGACAGAAGAACACTGAAGCTTTCTTT.

CDR3 protein: CASASGQGNSPLHF. The CDR3 DNA sequence: TGTGCCAGCGCATCCGGACAGGGTAATTCACCCCTCCACTTT. V usage is TRBV28 and J usage is TRBJ1-6; TRBD1 aligns across 8 bases. Trimming took 8 bases from V and 6 from J; bases not matched to a gene: 6. Germline loops: CDR1 MDHEN, CDR2 SYDVKM. This CDR3 is 14 amino acids long.

This chain connects TRBV28 to TRBJ2-3, with 14 nucleotides matching TRBD2. Germline V gene lookup returns CDR1 MDHEN and CDR2 SYDVKM. The CDR3 runs 20 residues. Trimming at V came to 6 bases and at J to 4 bases, leaving 18 bases not matched to a gene. CDR3 DNA: TGTGCCAGCAGCCGACCCGCCCCACCGGGACTAGCGGGAGTACCAGATACGCAGTATTTT. Its protein is CASSRPAPPGLAGVPDTQYF.

The CDR3 protein is CASSISAFRVPAGSPLHF. Written as DNA, the CDR3 is TGTGCCAGTAGTATTTCGGCTTTCCGTGTGCCTGCTGGTTCACCCCTCCACTTT. The J gene is TRBJ1-6, the V gene TRBV19; no definite D call. The CDR3 spans 18 residues. Trimming took off 3 bases at V and 9 bases at J, with 24 bases between the two ends. Germline V CDR1 and CDR2: LNHDA, SQIVND (reference sequence).

The CDR3 loop is CATSDQGQPPGQFF. The CDR3 nucleotides read TGTGCCACCAGTGATCAGGGACAGCCACCCGGGCAGTTCTTC. The chain recombines TRBV24-1 with TRBJ2-1; 7 bases are shared with TRBD1. CDR1 is KGHDR, CDR2 SFDVKD, per germline. The CDR3 covers 14 residues. After removal of 3 bases from V and 12 bases from J, the junction contained 10 bases not matched to a gene.

In its sample, this clonotype was seen a few times. The CDR3 nucleotides are TGTGCCAGCAGGACACCCCGCCGAGGAGCGCGGGGGATGGAAGCTTTCTTT. Encoded protein: CASRTPRRGARGMEAFF. The chain is built from TRBV12-3 or TRBV12-4 and TRBJ1-1; a possible D gene is TRBD1 (5 bases). V dropped 6 bases and J dropped 8 bases, with 28 bases sitting between them. The length of the CDR3 is 17 residues.

V gene TRBV7-8 combines with J gene TRBJ2-1; 12 nucleotides line up with TRBD2. Trimming at V came to 5 bases and at J to 4 bases, leaving 3 bases not matched to a gene. The CDR3 extends over 15 amino acids. The germline gives CDR1 SGHVS, CDR2 FQNEAQ. In DNA form, the CDR3 reads TGTGCCAGCAGCGCTACTAGCGGGGGGTACAATGAGCAGTTCTTC. The encoded protein is CASSATSGGYNEQFF.

This clonotype was counted a few times. The CDR3 DNA sequence: TGTGCCAGCAGTGACCAGACCTGGGGTCCTTATAGCAATCAGCCCCAGCATTTT. This codes for CASSDQTWGPYSNQPQHF. This chain links TRBV2 with TRBJ1-5; D ambiguous. V was pared by 3 bases and J by 0 bases, with 18 bases between. Germline lookup yields CDR1 SNHLY and CDR2 FYNNEI. CDR3 length: 18 amino acids.

The chain combines TRBV6-2 or TRBV6-3 with TRBJ2-5; tentative D call: TRBD2 (6 bases). The length of the CDR3 is 14 residues. The V end lost 6 bases, the J end lost 5 bases, and 16 bases lay between the germline ends. Germline V gene lookup returns CDR1 MNHEY and CDR2 SVGEGT. The CDR3 loop is CASRGRWELETQYF. For the CDR3, the DNA is TGTGCCAGCAGAGGGAGGTGGGAGTTGGAGACCCAGTACTTC.